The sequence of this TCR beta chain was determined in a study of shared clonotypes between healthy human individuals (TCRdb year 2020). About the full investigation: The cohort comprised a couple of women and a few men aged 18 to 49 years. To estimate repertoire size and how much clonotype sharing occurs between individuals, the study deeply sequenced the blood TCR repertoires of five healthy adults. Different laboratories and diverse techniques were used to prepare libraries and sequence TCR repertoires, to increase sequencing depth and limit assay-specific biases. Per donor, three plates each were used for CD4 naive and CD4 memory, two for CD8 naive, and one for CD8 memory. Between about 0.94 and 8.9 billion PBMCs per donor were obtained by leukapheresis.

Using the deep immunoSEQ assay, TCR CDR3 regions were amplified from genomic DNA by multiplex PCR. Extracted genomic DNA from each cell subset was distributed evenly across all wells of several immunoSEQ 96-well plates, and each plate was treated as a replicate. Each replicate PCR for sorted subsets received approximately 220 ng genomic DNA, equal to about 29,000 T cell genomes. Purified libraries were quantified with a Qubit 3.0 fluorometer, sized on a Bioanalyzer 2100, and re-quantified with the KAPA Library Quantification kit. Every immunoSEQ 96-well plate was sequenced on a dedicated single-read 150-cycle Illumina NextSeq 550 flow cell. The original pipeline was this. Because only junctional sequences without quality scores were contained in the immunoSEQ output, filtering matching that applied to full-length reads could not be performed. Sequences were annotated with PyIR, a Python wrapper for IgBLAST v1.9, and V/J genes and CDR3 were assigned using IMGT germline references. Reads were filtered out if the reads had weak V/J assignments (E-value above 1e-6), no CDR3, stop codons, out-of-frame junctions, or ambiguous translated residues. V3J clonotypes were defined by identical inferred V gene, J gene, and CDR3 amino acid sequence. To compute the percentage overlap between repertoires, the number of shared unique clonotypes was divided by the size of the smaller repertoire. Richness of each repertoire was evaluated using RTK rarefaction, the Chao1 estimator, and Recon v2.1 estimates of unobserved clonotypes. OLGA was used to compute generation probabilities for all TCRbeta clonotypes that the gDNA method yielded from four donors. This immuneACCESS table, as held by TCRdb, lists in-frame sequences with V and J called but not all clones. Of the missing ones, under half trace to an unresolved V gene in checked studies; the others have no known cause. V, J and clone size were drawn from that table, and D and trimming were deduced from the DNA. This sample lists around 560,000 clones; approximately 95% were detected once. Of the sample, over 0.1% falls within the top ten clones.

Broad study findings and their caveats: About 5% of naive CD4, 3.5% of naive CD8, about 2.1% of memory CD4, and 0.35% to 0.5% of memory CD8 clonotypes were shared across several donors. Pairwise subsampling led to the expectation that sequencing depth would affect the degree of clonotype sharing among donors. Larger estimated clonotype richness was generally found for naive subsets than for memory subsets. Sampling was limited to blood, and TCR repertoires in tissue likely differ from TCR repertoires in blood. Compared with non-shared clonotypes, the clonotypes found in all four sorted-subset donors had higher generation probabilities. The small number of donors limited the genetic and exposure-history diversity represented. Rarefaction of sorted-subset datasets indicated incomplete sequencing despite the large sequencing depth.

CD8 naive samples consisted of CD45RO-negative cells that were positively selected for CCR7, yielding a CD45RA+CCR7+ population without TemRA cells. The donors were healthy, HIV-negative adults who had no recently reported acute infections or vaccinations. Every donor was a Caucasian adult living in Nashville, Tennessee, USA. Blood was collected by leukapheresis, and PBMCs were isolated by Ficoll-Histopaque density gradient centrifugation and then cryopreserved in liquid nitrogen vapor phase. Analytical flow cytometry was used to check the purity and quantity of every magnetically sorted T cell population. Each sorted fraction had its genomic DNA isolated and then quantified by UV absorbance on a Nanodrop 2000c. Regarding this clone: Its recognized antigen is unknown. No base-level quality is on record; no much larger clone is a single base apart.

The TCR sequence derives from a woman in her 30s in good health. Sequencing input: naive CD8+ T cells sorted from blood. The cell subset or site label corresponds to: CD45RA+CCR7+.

CDR3 protein: CASSMGTSLYEQYF. In nucleotide form, the sequence is TGTGCCAGTAGTATGGGGACTTCGCTCTACGAGCAGTACTTC. The chain was built from TRBV19 and TRBJ2-7, with TRBD2 as a weak D call on 6 bases. The CDR1 and CDR2 encoded by the germline V gene (reference sequence) are LNHDA and SQIVND. Between the V and J ends, shortened by 3 bases and 3 bases respectively, the junction contains 12 bases. Including cysteine and phenylalanine, the CDR3 has 14 amino acids. Solely the CDR3 DNA is kept, with 42 bases framed from the first base.